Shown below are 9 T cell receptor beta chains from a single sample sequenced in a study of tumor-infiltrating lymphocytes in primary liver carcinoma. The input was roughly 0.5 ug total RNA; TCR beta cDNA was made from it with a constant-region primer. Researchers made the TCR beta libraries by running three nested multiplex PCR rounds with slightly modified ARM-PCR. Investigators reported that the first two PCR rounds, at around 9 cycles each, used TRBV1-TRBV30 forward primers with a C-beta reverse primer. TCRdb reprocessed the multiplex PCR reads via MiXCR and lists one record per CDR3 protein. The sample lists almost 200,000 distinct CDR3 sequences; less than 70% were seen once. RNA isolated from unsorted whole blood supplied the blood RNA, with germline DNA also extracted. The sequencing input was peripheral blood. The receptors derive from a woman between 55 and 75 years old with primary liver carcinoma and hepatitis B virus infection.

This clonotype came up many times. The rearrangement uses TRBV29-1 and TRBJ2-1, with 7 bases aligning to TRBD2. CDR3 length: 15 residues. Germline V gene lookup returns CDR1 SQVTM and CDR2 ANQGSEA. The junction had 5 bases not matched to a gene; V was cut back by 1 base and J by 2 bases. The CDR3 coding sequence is TGCAGCGTTGAAGGGGGTCGGGGGGCCTACAATGAGCAGTTCTTC. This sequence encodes CSVEGGRGAYNEQFF.

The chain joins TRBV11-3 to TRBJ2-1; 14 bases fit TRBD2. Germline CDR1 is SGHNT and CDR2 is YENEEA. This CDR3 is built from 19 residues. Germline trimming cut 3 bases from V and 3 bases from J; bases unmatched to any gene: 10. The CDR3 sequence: CASSFEGTSGSSIYNEQFF. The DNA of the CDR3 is TGTGCCAGCAGCTTTGAGGGGACTAGCGGGAGTTCAATCTACAATGAGCAGTTCTTC.

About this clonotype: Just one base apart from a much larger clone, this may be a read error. The DNA for the CDR3 is TGTGCCAGCAGTTACAAGGGACAGTCCTACGAGCAGTACTTC. It is translated as CASSYKGQSYEQYF. The chain couples TRBV6-6 to TRBJ2-7, with 7 bases fitting TRBD1. The germline CDR1 and CDR2 sequences are MNHNY and SVGAGI (reference sequence). V lost 2 bases to trimming and J lost 1 base; unmatched junction nucleotides: 2. The CDR3 totals 14 residues.

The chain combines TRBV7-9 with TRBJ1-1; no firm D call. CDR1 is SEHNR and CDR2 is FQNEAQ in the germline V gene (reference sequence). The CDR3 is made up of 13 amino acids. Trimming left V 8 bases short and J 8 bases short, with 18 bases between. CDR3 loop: CASGLERLGEAFF. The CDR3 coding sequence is TGTGCCAGCGGACTCGAGAGGCTAGGAGAAGCTTTCTTT.

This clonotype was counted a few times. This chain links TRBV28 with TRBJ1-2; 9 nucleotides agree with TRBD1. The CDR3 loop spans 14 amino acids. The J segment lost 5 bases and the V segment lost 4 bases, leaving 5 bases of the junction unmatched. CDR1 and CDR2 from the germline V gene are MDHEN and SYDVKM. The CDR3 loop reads CASSWGQGHYGYTF. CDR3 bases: TGTGCCAGCAGTTGGGGACAGGGTCATTATGGCTACACCTTC.

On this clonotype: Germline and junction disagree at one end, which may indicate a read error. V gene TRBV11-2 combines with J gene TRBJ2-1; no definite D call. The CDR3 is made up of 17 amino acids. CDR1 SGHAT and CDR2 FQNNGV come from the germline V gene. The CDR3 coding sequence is TGTGCCATCAGCTTTACCCCACTGAGGAGCTCCTACAATGAGCAGCTTTTC. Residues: CAISFTPLRSSYNEQLF.

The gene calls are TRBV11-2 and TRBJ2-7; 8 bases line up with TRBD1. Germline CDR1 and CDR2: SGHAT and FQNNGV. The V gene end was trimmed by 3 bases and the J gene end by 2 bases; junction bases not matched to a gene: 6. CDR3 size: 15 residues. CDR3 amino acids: CASSFRGQAAYEQYF. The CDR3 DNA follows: TGTGCCAGCAGCTTTAGGGGACAGGCGGCCTACGAGCAGTACTTC.

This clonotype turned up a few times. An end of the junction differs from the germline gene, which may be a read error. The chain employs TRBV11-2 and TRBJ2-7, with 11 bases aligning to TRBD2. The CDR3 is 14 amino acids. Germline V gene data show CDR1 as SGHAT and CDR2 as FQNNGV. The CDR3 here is CVSGPTSGGYEQYF. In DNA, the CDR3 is TGTGTCAGCGGCCCTACTAGCGGGGGTTACGAGCAGTACTTC.

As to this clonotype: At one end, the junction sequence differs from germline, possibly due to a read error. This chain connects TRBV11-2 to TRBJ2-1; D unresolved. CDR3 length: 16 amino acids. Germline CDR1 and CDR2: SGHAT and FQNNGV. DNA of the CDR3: TGTGCCAGCAGCTTTGAAATAGGAATGCCCTACAAAGAGCAGTTCTTC. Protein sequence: CASSFEIGMPYKEQFF.